The 7 T cell receptor beta chains below all came from one sample that was sequenced in a study of OX40 agonist ivuxolimab in advanced cancers. The assay was immunoSEQ multiplex PCR, and TCRdb's table has in-frame clones only and misses some. The sample gives about 49,000 clones, 85% of which show up once; about a fifth is in the top ten. Here the sequenced sample was CD4+ or CD8+ T cells sorted from blood, taken in a trial of the OX40 agonist ivuxolimab. These receptors all come from an adult with an advanced solid tumor such as melanoma, head and neck, liver or kidney cancer.

The J gene is TRBJ1-2, the V gene TRBV21-1; the table names TRBD1, a call not compared with the DNA. TRBV21-1 corresponds to a pseudogene. The length of the CDR3 is 14 residues. CDR3 protein: CASSGTGATCGYTF. In DNA, the CDR3 is TGTGCCAGCAGCGGGACAGGGGCGACTTGTGGCTACACCTTC.

This clone was found once. V gene TRBV14 combines with J gene TRBJ1-6; D gene unclear. The CDR3 runs 16 residues. Trimming left V 4 bases short and J 3 bases short, with 13 bases between. The germline V gene encodes CDR1 SGHDN and CDR2 FVKESK. DNA of the CDR3: TGTGCCAGCAGCCGTGGTGATAGTTACTATAATTCACCCCTCCACTTT. This translates into CASSRGDSYYNSPLHF.

The chain uses TRBV7-8 and TRBJ1-2; a possible D gene is TRBD1 (5 bases). The ends were cut back, 4 bases at V and 4 bases at J, with 13 bases in the middle. CDR1 is SGHVS, CDR2 FQNEAQ, per germline. The CDR3 totals 14 residues. In DNA form, the CDR3 reads TGTGCCAGCAGCTCCGATCGACAGACCTATGGCTACACCTTC. This sequence encodes CASSSDRQTYGYTF.

The chain uses TRBV4-2 and TRBJ1-5; the D gene is possibly TRBD1 (6 bases). The germline CDR1 and CDR2 sequences are LGHNA and YNFKEQ. V gave up 0 bases and J gave up 1 base, with 13 bases separating them. There are 17 residues in the CDR3. CDR3 sequence reads: CASSQDNGGLSNQPQHF. The DNA for the CDR3 is TGTGCCAGCAGCCAAGATAACGGGGGGCTGAGCAATCAGCCCCAGCATTTT.

The V call is TRBV27, the J call TRBJ2-5, with unresolved D. Germline V gives CDR1 MNHEY, CDR2 SMNVEV (reference sequence). The CDR3 is made up of 13 amino acids. Trimming left V 7 bases short and J 3 bases short, with 12 bases between. As DNA, the CDR3 is TGTGCCAGCATGGTCCACGGAGAAGAGACCCAGTACTTC. Protein sequence: CASMVHGEETQYF.

The rearrangement uses TRBV7-2 and TRBJ2-7; tentative D call: TRBD2 (7 bases). Deletions cut 4 bases from V and 11 bases from J, with 18 bases between. In germline, CDR1 is SGHTA, CDR2 FQGNSA. The CDR3 is 13 amino acids. This chain's CDR3 is CASSSMGGGEKYV. DNA of the CDR3: TGTGCCAGCAGCTCGATGGGAGGGGGGGAGAAGTACGTC.

This clone was seen a handful of times. CDR3 sequence: CASSRAQGQQPQHF. As DNA, the CDR3 is TGTGCCAGCAGCCGAGCACAGGGGCAACAGCCCCAGCATTTT. The chain combines TRBV28 with TRBJ1-5; TRBD1 matches at 7 bases. The CDR3 has 14 residues. CDR1 and CDR2 (germline): MDHEN, SYDVKM. With 6 bases clipped from V and 7 bases from J, the junction kept 9 bases outside the gene matches. The whole variable domain, remainder taken from reference TRBV28 and TRBJ1-5, is DVKVTQSSRYLVKRTGEKVFLECVQDMDHENMFWYRQDPGLGLRLIYFSYDVKMKEKGDIPEGYSVSREKKERFSLILESASTNQTSMYLCASSRAQGQQPQHFGDGTRLSIL.